Presented here are 5 T cell receptor beta chains from one specimen sequenced in a study of beta chain features in type 1 diabetes. General observations from the study: In all four CD4+ subsets, TCRB CDR3 length was significantly, moderately reduced in type 1 diabetes.

Expressed TCRB transcripts were sequenced because the entire RNA isolate underwent reverse transcription. Libraries were prepared by immunoSEQ multiplex PCR; TCRdb keeps only in-frame clonotypes and omits some of them. Counted here are 300,000 to 450,000 clones, around 10% occurring once; the ten biggest clones make up 0.6%. Antigens for these TCRs are unknown. The material sequenced was central memory CD4+ T cells from blood. All receptors derive from a man aged 30 to 45 with type 1 diabetes.

This clone was picked up a small number of times. The V gene is TRBV7-9, the J gene TRBJ1-4; D gene uncertain. Deletions cut 1 base from V and 7 bases from J, with 13 bases between. This CDR3 region has 15 residues. Per germline, CDR1 SEHNR and CDR2 FQNEAQ (reference sequence). The CDR3 coding sequence is TGTGCCAGCAGCTTAGATTATACGGCTAGTGAAAAACTGTTTTTT. Residues: CASSLDYTASEKLFF.

The chain joins TRBV19 to TRBJ2-7; D may be TRBD2 (6 bases). CDR1 and CDR2 (germline): LNHDA, SQIVND (reference sequence). CDR3 length: 14 residues. The germline V and J ends were trimmed by 5 bases and 6 bases, with 17 bases remaining between them. CDR3 region: CASSLRSLASEQYF. CDR3 DNA sequence: TGTGCCAGTAGTCTCCGTTCGCTAGCGTCCGAGCAGTACTTC.

The rearrangement links TRBV27 to TRBJ1-1; D possibly corresponds to TRBD1 (5 bases). Germline-derived CDR1 and CDR2 are MNHEY and SMNVEV (reference sequence). This CDR3 has 12 amino acids. Trimming left V 3 bases short and J 11 bases short, with 13 bases between. The CDR3 nucleotides read TGTGCCAGCAGTTTGGCGGGGGGGGACGCTTTCTTT. It codes for CASSLAGGDAFF.

This clone was found a few times. The J gene is TRBJ2-5, the V gene TRBV27, with D perhaps TRBD2 (5 bases). The CDR3 totals 13 residues. Per the germline V gene, CDR1 is MNHEY and CDR2 is SMNVEV (reference sequence). The V gene lost 7 bases and the J gene lost 4 bases, with 13 bases spanning the gap. The CDR3 loop reads CASTEGGGETQYF. CDR3 DNA sequence: TGTGCCAGCACAGAGGGTGGAGGAGAGACCCAGTACTTC.

The chain uses TRBV28 and TRBJ2-1; tentative D call: TRBD1 (5 bases). Trimming pared 6 bases from V and 2 bases from J, leaving 14 bases between. The CDR3 extends over 15 amino acids. Germline values: CDR1 MDHEN, CDR2 SYDVKM. The CDR3 nucleotides read TGTGCCAGCAGGCAGGGCCAAGGCACCTACAATGAGCAGTTCTTC. Translating gives CASRQGQGTYNEQFF.